This entry features one TCR beta chain sequence. PCR employed 60 Vbeta and 13 Jbeta primers. Data came from immunoSEQ multiplex PCR; TCRdb stores just in-frame clones and leaves some out. The sample consists of 190,000 or so clones, roughly four fifths of them appearing once. These data originate in a study of cytomegalovirus exposure and HLA in healthy donors. Trimming removed 1 base from V and 0 bases from J, with 16 bases in between. Germline loops: CDR1 SSHAT, CDR2 FNYEAQ (reference sequence). The CDR3 contains 17 residues. The TCR was taken from a woman between 50 and 59 years old in good health and CMV-seropositive. The specimen sequenced was PBMCs. The chain carries TRBV7-7 and TRBJ2-7; no clear D. DNA for the CDR3: TGTGCCAGCAGCTTAGTTCCAGGTGGTTGCCGCTCCTACGAGCAGTACTTC. Translation gives CASSLVPGGCRSYEQYF.